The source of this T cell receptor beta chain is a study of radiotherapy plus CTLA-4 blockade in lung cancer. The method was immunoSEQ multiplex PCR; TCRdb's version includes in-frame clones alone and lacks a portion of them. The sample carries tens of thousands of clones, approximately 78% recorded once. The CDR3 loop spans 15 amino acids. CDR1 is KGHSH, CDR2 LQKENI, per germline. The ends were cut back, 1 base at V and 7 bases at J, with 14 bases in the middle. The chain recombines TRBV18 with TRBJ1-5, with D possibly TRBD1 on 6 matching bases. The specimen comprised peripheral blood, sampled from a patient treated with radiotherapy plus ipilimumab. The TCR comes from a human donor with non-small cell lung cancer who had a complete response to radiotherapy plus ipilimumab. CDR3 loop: CASSPLPGAGQPQHF. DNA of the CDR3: TGTGCCAGCTCACCACTTCCAGGGGCAGGCCAGCCCCAGCATTTT.